The rows below give T cell receptor beta chains drawn from one sample of a study of T cells in Graves' hyperthyroidism and ophthalmopathy. Each CDR3 protein is one row after TCRdb ran MiXCR on the multiplex PCR reads. Of approximately 400,000 distinct CDR3 sequences in the sample, about 14% are singletons; the top ten hold around 20%. The sequenced sample was blood. These receptors all come from a woman in her thirties with Graves' ophthalmopathy. The CDR3 runs from the conserved cysteine through the conserved F or W. The D gene is left open where the match is weak. Clone size is given for some rows only: seen once, a few or many times, or a class if the clone is expanded.

d_call | cdr3_length | clone_size | j_call | v_call | cdr3_nt | cdr3_aa
- | 11 | many | TRBJ2-5 | TRBV20-1 | TGCAGTGCTATACGAAAGGAGACCCAGTACTTC | CSAIRKETQYF
- | 15 | - | TRBJ1-5 | TRBV19 | TGTGCCAGTAGTACCCTGCCCGGGAGCAATCAGCCCCAGCATTTT | CASSTLPGSNQPQHF
- | 15 | many | TRBJ1-2 | TRBV20-1 | TGCAGTGCTAGTAATCTTGCCACATCTAACTATGGCTACACCTTC | CSASNLATSNYGYTF
- | 13 | many | TRBJ2-7 | TRBV6-1 | TGTGCCAGCAGTTCCAGGGACGGCCACGAGCAGTACTTC | CASSSRDGHEQYF
TRBD1 | 15 | many | TRBJ1-4 | TRBV6-1 | TGTGCCAGCAGACCCCGGGACAGAGATAATGAAAAACTGTTTTTT | CASRPRDRDNEKLFF
TRBD1 | 16 | many | TRBJ2-3 | TRBV20-1 | TGCAGTGCTAGAGGAAATAACAGGGGGCTTCCAGATACGCAGTATTTT | CSARGNNRGLPDTQYF
TRBD1 | 18 | many | TRBJ2-5 | TRBV19 | TGTGCCAGTAGTATCTTCGTGGGACAGGGTGTAAATTTGGAGACCCAGTACTTC | CASSIFVGQGVNLETQYF
- | 11 | many | TRBJ2-7 | TRBV29-1 | TGCAGCGTTGAGGAATCCTACGAGCAGTACTTC | CSVEESYEQYF
TRBD1 | 17 | - | TRBJ2-1 | TRBV19 | TGTGCCAGTAGTATAGAGCGACAGGGGCGGAGGAAAAATGAGCAGTTCTTC | CASSIERQGRRKNEQFF
- | 14 | - | TRBJ2-7 | TRBV6-1 | TGTGCCAGCAGGCCGGGACACAGTTCCTACGAGCAGTACTTC | CASRPGHSSYEQYF
- | 12 | many | TRBJ2-7 | TRBV28 | TGTGCCAGCAGGGCAGACACCTACGAGCAGTACTTC | CASRADTYEQYF
- | 14 | - | TRBJ2-3 | TRBV2 | TGTGTCAGCAGCCACGAGGTATTAGCAGATACGCAGTATTTT | CVSSHEVLADTQYF
- | 13 | many | TRBJ2-7 | TRBV25-1 | TGTGCCAGCAGGGGTGGGGGGCTCTACGAGCAGTACTTC | CASRGGGLYEQYF
- | 15 | many | TRBJ1-5 | TRBV30 | TGTGCCTGGAGTGTTTCCGGGGATAGCAATCAGCCCCAGCATTTT | CAWSVSGDSNQPQHF
- | 13 | many | TRBJ1-5 | TRBV7-3 | TGTGCCAGCAGCGCAGGGGTAAATCAGCCCCAGCATTTT | CASSAGVNQPQHF
- | 15 | few | TRBJ2-6 | TRBV9 | TGTGCCAGCAGCGTAGGATTTACTGGGGCCAACGTCCTGACTTTC | CASSVGFTGANVLTF
TRBD2 | 17 | many | TRBJ2-1 | TRBV18 | TGTGCCAGCTCACCCCAAGGATTAGCGGGGCGGCGAGGTGAGCAGTTCTTC | CASSPQGLAGRRGEQFF
TRBD1 | 15 | many | TRBJ2-7 | TRBV5-5 | TGTGCCAGCAGCTCAACGGGACAGTCAACCTACGAGCAGTACTTC | CASSSTGQSTYEQYF
- | 15 | - | TRBJ2-2 | TRBV20-1 | TGCAGTGCTAGAGATCAATTCCAGAACACCGGGGAGCTGTTTTTT | CSARDQFQNTGELFF
TRBD1 | 13 | few | TRBJ2-2 | TRBV7-8 | TGTGCCAGCAGGCCCGGACAGGCCGGGGAGCTGTTTTTT | CASRPGQAGELFF
- | 12 | many | TRBJ2-3 | TRBV29-1 | TGCAGCGTTGACGCGGGAACAGATACGCAGTATTTT | CSVDAGTDTQYF
- | 15 | once | TRBJ2-3 | TRBV4-1 | TGCGCCAGCAACCAAGTTCGACGGAACACAGATACGCAGTATTTT | CASNQVRRNTDTQYF
- | 14 | - | TRBJ1-5 | TRBV12-3/TRBV12-4 | TGTGCCAGCAGTTTCATAGGGGGCAATCAGCCCCAGCATTTT | CASSFIGGNQPQHF
- | 11 | many | TRBJ1-6 | TRBV30 | TGTGCCTGGAGTGTACTTACACCCCTCCACTTT | CAWSVLTPLHF
- | 15 | many | TRBJ2-2 | TRBV11-3 | TGTGCGTCGCGCGGGGGCCCTCCGTCCACCGGGGAGCTGTTTTTT | CASRGGPPSTGELFF
- | 12 | - | TRBJ2-1 | TRBV24-1 | TGTGCCACCAGTGTAGGAAACCTCAAGCAGTTCTTC | CATSVGNLKQFF
- | 12 | many | TRBJ2-7 | TRBV7-2 | TGTGCCAGCAATGGACCGGCTACCGAGCAGTACTTC | CASNGPATEQYF
- | 17 | many | TRBJ2-3 | TRBV2 | TGTGCCAGTACCCAGGGTTGGTCAGCCGGGACCACAGATACGCAGTATTTT | CASTQGWSAGTTDTQYF
- | 13 | many | TRBJ2-7 | TRBV20-1 | TGCAGTGCTGGCCAGCGAGTCCAGGGCGAGCAGTACTTC | CSAGQRVQGEQYF
- | 13 | many | TRBJ2-7 | TRBV7-3 | TGTGCCAGCAGCGTACCGGGGACTGGAGAGCAGTACTTC | CASSVPGTGEQYF
- | 13 | - | TRBJ1-3 | TRBV20-1 | TGCAGTGCCTCGGGCCAAACGGGAAACACCATATATTTT | CSASGQTGNTIYF